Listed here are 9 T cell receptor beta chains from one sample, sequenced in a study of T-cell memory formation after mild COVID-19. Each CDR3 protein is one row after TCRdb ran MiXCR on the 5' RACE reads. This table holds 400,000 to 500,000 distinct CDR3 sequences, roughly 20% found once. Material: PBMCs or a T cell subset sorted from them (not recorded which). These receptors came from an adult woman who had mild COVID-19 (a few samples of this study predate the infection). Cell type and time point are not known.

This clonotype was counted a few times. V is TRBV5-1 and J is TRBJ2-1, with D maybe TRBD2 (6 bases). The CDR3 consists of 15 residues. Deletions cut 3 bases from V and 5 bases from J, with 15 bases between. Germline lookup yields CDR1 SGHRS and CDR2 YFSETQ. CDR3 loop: CASSSPGTGNNEQFF. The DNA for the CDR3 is TGCGCCAGCAGCTCGCCCGGGACTGGGAACAATGAGCAGTTCTTC.

CDR3 protein: CASTSSFAGNTDTQYF. The CDR3 bases are TGTGCCAGCACCTCATCCTTCGCGGGCAACACAGATACGCAGTATTTT. This chain uses TRBV11-2 with TRBJ2-3; maybe TRBD2 (5 bases). V was shortened by 7 bases and J by 2 bases, with 19 bases between the two germline ends. The V gene's germline CDR1 is SGHAT and CDR2 FQNNGV. The length of the CDR3 is 16 residues.

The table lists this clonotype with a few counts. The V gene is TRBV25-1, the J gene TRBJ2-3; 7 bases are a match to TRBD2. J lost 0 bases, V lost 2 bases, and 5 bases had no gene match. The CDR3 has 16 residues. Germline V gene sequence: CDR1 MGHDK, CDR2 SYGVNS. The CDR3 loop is CASSEQPSGSTDTQYF. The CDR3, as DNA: TGTGCCAGCAGTGAACAGCCTAGCGGAAGCACAGATACGCAGTATTTT.

The CDR3 DNA reads as TGTGCCAGCACGTGGACAGGGGCCTACGAGCAGTACTTC. Translation gives CASTWTGAYEQYF. The chain carries TRBV2 and TRBJ2-7; 9 bases match TRBD1. Germline V gives CDR1 SNHLY, CDR2 FYNNEI. This CDR3 has 13 amino acids. V lost 7 bases, J lost 2 bases, and 3 bases stayed unmatched. The whole variable domain, filled in from reference TRBV2 and TRBJ2-7, reads EPEVTQTPSHQVTQMGQEVILRCVPISNHLYFYWYRQILGQKVEFLVSFYNNEISEKSEIFDDQFSVERPDGSNFTLKIRSTKLEDSAMYFCASTWTGAYEQYFGPGTRLTVT.

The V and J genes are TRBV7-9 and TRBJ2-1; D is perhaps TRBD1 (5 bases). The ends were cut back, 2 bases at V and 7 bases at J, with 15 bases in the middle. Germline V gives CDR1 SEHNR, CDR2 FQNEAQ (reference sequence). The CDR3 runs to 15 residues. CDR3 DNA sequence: TGTGCCAGCAGCTTAACAGGCGCTGATGGGAATGAGCAGTTCTTC. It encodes CASSLTGADGNEQFF.

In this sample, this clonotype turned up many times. CDR3 in DNA: TGTGCCATCAGTGAGTCTGCACTAGCGGGTTGGCCTGATACGCAGTATTTT. Translating gives CAISESALAGWPDTQYF. The chain combines TRBV10-3 with TRBJ2-3; 9 bases line up with TRBD2. This CDR3 comprises 17 residues. Trimming cost V 0 bases and J 6 bases; bases outside gene matches: 10. Germline V gene data show CDR1 as ENHRY and CDR2 as SYGVKD.

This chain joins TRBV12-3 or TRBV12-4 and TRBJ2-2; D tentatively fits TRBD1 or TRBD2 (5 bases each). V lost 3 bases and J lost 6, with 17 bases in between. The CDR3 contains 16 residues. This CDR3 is CASSLGVGSRSGELFF. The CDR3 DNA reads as TGTGCCAGCAGTTTGGGGGTAGGCAGCAGGTCCGGGGAGCTGTTTTTT.

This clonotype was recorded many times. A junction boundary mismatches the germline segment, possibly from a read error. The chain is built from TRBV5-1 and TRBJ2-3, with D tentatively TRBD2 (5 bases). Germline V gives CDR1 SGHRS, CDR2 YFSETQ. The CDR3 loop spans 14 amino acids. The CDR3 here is CASSFRTSTDTQYF. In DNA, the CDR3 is TGTGCCAGCAGTTTTCGGACTAGCACAGATACGCAGTATTTT.

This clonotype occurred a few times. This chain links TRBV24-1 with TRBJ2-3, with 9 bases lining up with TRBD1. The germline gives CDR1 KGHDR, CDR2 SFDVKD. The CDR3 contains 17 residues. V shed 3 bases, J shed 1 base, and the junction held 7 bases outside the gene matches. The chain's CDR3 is CATSDLDRTGGTDTQYF. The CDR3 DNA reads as TGTGCCACCAGTGATCTCGACCGGACAGGGGGCACAGATACGCAGTATTTT.